This T cell receptor (beta chain) comes out of a study of cytomegalovirus exposure and HLA in healthy donors (dated by TCRdb to between 2016 and 2019). For context, the study as a whole: According to an earlier analysis of 587 of the donors, roughly 180 million T cells yielded 117 million unique TCR beta sequences and less than 300 Gb of sequence data. Four or five DR-DQ haplotypes were treated as single units for association and clustering because of strong linkage in the cohort. Every discovery cohort repertoire had been produced on one sequencing platform. Roughly 300 gigabases of sequencing data and around 85 million unique TCR sequences made up an early release that covered over 550 HLA-typed donors. Alongside the repertoire data, information on donor age, sex, ethnicity and CMV serostatus was compiled. A later genetic analysis used genome-wide SNP genotypes for about 65% of the roughly 700 donors, treating that subset as a discovery cohort. The number of donors typed differed by locus, with about 629-640 for A, B, C, DRB1 and DQB1, 522 for DQA1, 600 to 610 for DPA1, and 450 to 480 for DPB1. The study used immunosequencing to profile the T cell repertoires of approximately 630 subjects and linked those repertoires to cytomegalovirus serostatus. The study aimed to test whether signatures of past pathogen exposure could be identified by cataloging public T cell receptors. HLA typing included class I and class II loci at four-digit resolution. An earlier analysis of a few hundred of the donors applied high-throughput TCR beta sequencing to assess whether each TCR beta V gene segment acted as functional or pseudogenic. In addition to the first cohort of 650 to 800 subjects, a separate validation cohort of over 90 different subjects was used. Among about 360 genotyped donors of the cohort, an average of 235,054 unique TCR beta nucleotide sequences were sequenced per donor, about a sixth of them non-productive. The later analysis used no new phenotypic data to find candidate immune exposures, relying instead on TCR beta sequences and their occurrence across donors. To predict cytomegalovirus infection status, the study combined high-throughput TCR immunosequencing, statistical association of individual TCRs with disease status, and machine learning. A later analysis re-analyzed previously published TCR beta repertoires from 550 to 700 donors and added high-resolution HLA genotyping to study TCR occurrence patterns. Of the roughly 400 genotyped donors, 65% to 90% fell in the genetic ancestry cluster associated with self-reported Caucasian donors. The research as a whole found: The earlier analysis of approximately 560 of the donors excluded roughly 17 rarely observed V segments, including chromosome 9 orphons, because counts were too low. Only TCR beta chains were sequenced in this cohort, and the absence of alpha or paired-chain data limited detectable features. Cytomegalovirus status was reported to be diagnosed by the classifier with high specificity and sensitivity in both the original and validation cohorts. A later genetic analysis associated a missense DCLRE1C variant with V-gene and J-gene trimming of TCR beta chains, and an independent cohort replicated the association. According to a later analysis, most CMV-associated TCR beta chains appeared to be HLA-restricted, and the HLA associations seemed to be driven largely by CMV exposure. In a later analysis, 16,951 TCR beta sequences were associated with specific HLA alleles at a false discovery rate of 0.05. Correlated functional status among segregating V segments might be attributable to linkage disequilibrium, but an unknown experimental factor could not be ruled out. Compared with equally common non-associated chains, HLA-associated TCR beta chains in a later analysis were more clonally expanded and had lower generation probabilities. A further reported finding was that TCR beta sequences accurately predicted the HLA-A and HLA-B alleles for most subjects in the first cohort. An earlier analysis of approximately 570 of the donors showed that most TCR beta V segments appeared in productive rearrangements either about 87% or about 30% of the time, which broadly matched IMGT annotations. Roughly uniform sequencing depth across donors was assumed in presence/absence analyses, although this assumption may not hold. Across donors, most TCR sequences were observed very rarely, whereas some public TCRs were present in many individuals. A total of 150 or so TCR beta chains were listed by the study as associated with cytomegalovirus. Immune exposure information for the cohort was limited to CMV serostatus. Some IMGT-functional V segments, including TRBV6-2 and TRBV6-3, could not be told apart with the 87-base-pair reads, so those segments were excluded. In a later analysis, several top co-occurrence clusters were reported to appear linked to parvovirus B19, influenza, CMV and Epstein-Barr virus. A cluster of highly shared sequence variants was judged likely to be a technical artifact of the sequencing pipeline. According to the authors, the approach could potentially be generalized to other disease states and immunological phenotypes. When HLA alleles, especially DR and DQ, strongly co-occurred, TCR associations were difficult to assign to individual alleles. Compared with the approximately 670-donor mean, donors in an Asian-associated ancestry cluster had fewer N-insertions in productive TCRs, according to a later genetic analysis. Because HLA typing was unavailable for some donors at each locus, only the typed subset was used in association tests. Three of the identified cytomegalovirus-associated TCR beta chains were confirmed in vitro to be specific for cytomegalovirus antigens. In a later analysis, TCR association rates were found to vary across HLA loci, with the most associated TCRs seen for DRB1 alleles and the fewest for HLA-C alleles.

The CDR3 spans 14 residues, from the cysteine through the phenylalanine. Just the 42-base CDR3 DNA is kept, in frame starting at base 1. V loses 2 bases of germline sequence and J loses 5 bases, and the interval between the two ends is 13 bases. CDR1 and CDR2, looked up from the germline V gene, are SGDLS and YYNGEE. Note on this clone: The antigen this receptor binds is unknown. Base-call qualities are not available, and no considerably larger clone is one nucleotide away.

The library was generated by the immunoSEQ multiplex PCR assay. For the multiplex PCR, a mixture combining 60 forward primers for TCR Vbeta segments and 13 reverse primers for TCR Jbeta segments was used. The CDR3 region of rearranged TCR beta genes was amplified from genomic DNA with a multiplex PCR assay. On the Illumina HiSeq System, the amplified TCR beta libraries were sequenced as 87-base-pair reads. Under the source paper's analysis protocol: In a later analysis, 80 million or so unique TCR beta chains were counted across the roughly 670 repertoires, and roughly 11 million of these chains were shared by at least two donors. A nearest-neighbor algorithm error-corrected the raw reads and collapsed the reads into unique sequences, merging closely related sequences to remove PCR and sequencing errors. To assign V, D and J gene segments, CDR3 sequences were aligned to IMGT reference sequences. For a sequence to be retained, a match of at least six nucleotides to both a V gene segment and a J gene segment was required. A rearrangement counted as productive if the CDR3 had no stop codons and remained in frame with V and J, and every other rearrangement counted as non-productive. Following IMGT convention, CDR3 was defined as the stretch from the second conserved V-encoded cysteine to the conserved J-encoded phenylalanine. The earlier analysis of some 550 of the donors excluded any sequence lacking an unambiguous match to a single V gene segment. An earlier analysis of 450 to 650 of the donors called V segments functional above 56.7% productive rearrangements and segregating when the between-donor standard deviation exceeded 5%. A statistical classification framework was built to diagnose cytomegalovirus status from the catalog of TCR beta chain sequences. V and J gene assignment, in a later analysis, came from comparing TCR nucleotide sequences with IMGT/GENE-DB human TR gene sequences. In a later analysis, CDR3 sequences and most-parsimonious VDJ recombination scenarios were assigned using the TCRdist pipeline. In a later analysis, every TCR beta chain was defined by the combination of its CDR3 amino acid sequence and its V-gene family, and reads without a unique V-gene family were dropped. To address suspected cross-contamination and a sequencing artifact, a later analysis removed 592 highly shared, low-generation-probability nucleotide sequences. In a later analysis, a clonal expansion index was calculated for each public chain from normalized within-repertoire ranks of inferred template counts. A later analysis computed generation probabilities with a VDJ recombination model fitted to out-of-frame rearrangements, and checked the results against IGoR. A later analysis scored TCR-TCR, TCR-HLA and TCR-CMV co-occurrence with hypergeometric tests, applying a repertoire-size bias correction to TCR pairs. A later analysis estimated false discovery rates by permuting HLA or CMV assignments 20 times. In a later analysis, co-occurring TCRs were grouped with DBSCAN, and TCRdist sequence similarity was added when clustering was performed within HLA-allele-positive subsets. Repertoires with fewer than 30,000 or more than 120,000 public chains were left out of co-occurrence clustering, as were about 5 repertoires with anomalous nucleotide sharing. TCRdb took this table from immuneACCESS and kept in-frame rearrangements with V and J called. Such tables lack part of the clones; where checked against another copy, unresolved V genes explain under half of the gap, and the rest is unexplained. Clone size and the V and J calls come from that table; the DNA yielded D and trimming. For this sample the table gives a few hundred thousand clones, of which roughly four fifths were detected only once. Together, the top ten hold about a tenth of the sample.

The cohort consisted of some 730 healthy bone marrow donors. At the time of sampling, all cohort members were nominally healthy, though unrecorded immune exposures were likely present. The donor tested CMV seropositive, placing the donor among the 289 seropositive members of the cohort. Each donor provided a peripheral blood sample, and peripheral blood mononuclear cells were used for TCR beta sequencing. The Qiagen DNeasy Blood Extraction Kit was used to extract genomic DNA from the blood cell samples. This sequence originates from a woman in her fifties or sixties in good health and CMV-seropositive. Recombination connected TRBV9 to TRBJ1-1; D gene: possibly TRBD1, on 5 matching bases. Sequencing was done on a sample of PBMCs. CDR3 loop: CASSVAGFRTEAFF. The DNA sequence is TGTGCCAGCAGCGTGGCAGGGTTTAGGACTGAAGCTTTCTTT.